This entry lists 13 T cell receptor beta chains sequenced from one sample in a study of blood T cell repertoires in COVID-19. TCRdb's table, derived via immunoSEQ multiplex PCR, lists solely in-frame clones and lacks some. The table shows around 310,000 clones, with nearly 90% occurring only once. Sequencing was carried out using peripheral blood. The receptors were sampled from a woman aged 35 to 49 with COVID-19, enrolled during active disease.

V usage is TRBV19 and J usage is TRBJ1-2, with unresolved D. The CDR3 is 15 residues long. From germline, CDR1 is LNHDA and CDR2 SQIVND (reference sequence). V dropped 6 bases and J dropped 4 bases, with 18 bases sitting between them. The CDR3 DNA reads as TGTGCCAGTAGACCCCTCCAGTTTTTTGCCTATGGCTACACCTTC. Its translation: CASRPLQFFAYGYTF.

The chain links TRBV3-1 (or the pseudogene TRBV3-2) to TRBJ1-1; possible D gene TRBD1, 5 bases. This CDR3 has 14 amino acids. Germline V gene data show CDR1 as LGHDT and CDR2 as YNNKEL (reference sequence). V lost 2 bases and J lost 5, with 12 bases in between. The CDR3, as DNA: TGTGCCAGCAGCCAAACTCCAGGGAGGACTGAAGCTTTCTTT. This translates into CASSQTPGRTEAFF.

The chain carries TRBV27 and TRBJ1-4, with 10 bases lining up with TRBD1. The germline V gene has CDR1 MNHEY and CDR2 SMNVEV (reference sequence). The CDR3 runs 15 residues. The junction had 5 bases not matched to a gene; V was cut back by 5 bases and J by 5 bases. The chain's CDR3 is CASSRPGQGNEKLFF. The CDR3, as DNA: TGTGCCAGCAGTAGACCGGGACAGGGGAATGAAAAACTGTTTTTT.

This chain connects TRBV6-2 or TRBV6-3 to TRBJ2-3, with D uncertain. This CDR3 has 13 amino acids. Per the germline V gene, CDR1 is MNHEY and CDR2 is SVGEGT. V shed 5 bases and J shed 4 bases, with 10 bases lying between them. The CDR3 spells CASSMVVADTQYF. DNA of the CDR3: TGTGCCAGCAGTATGGTAGTAGCAGATACGCAGTATTTT.

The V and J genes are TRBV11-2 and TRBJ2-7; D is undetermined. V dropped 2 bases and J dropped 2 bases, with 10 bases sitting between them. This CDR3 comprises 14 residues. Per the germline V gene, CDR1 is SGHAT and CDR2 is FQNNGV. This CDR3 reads CASSLNSGAYEQYF. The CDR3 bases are TGTGCCAGCAGCTTAAATTCAGGTGCCTACGAGCAGTACTTC.

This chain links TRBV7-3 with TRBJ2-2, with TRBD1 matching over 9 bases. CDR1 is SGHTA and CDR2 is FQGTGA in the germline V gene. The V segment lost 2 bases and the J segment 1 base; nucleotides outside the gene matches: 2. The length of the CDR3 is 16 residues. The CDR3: CASSLGTGRNTGELFF. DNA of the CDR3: TGTGCCAGCAGCTTAGGGACAGGGAGGAACACCGGGGAGCTGTTTTTT.

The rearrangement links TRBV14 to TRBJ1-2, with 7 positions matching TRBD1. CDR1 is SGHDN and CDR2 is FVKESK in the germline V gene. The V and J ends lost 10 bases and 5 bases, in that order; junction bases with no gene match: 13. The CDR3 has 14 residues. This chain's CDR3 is CAIIDRVSRYGYTF. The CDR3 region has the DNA TGTGCCATCATAGACAGGGTAAGTAGGTATGGCTACACCTTC.

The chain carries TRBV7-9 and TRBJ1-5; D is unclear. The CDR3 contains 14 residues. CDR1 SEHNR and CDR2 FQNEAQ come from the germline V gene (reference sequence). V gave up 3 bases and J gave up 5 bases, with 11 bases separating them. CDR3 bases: TGTGCCAGCAGCTTTGGCGGACTCGATCAGCCCCAGCATTTT. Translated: CASSFGGLDQPQHF.

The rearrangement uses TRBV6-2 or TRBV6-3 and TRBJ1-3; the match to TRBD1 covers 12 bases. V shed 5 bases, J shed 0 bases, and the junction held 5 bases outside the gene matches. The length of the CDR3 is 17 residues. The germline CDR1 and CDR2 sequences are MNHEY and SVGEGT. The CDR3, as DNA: TGTGCCAGCAGTCGCCCGGGACAGGGGGCCTCTGGAAACACCATATATTTT. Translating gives CASSRPGQGASGNTIYF.

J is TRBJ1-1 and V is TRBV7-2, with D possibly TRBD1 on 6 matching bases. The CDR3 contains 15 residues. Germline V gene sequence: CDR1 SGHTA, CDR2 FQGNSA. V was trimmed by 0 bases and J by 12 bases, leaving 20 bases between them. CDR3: CASSLAGRSVTGSFF. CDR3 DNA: TGTGCCAGCAGCTTAGCCGGGCGGTCCGTCACAGGGTCTTTCTTT.

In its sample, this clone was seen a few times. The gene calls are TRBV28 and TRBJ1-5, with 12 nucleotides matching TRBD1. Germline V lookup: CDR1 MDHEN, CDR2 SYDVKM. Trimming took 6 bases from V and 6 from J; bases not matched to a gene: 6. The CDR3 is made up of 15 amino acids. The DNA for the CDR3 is TGTGCCAGCAGGGCGGGGGACAGGGGGCTTCAGCCCCAGCATTTT. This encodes CASRAGDRGLQPQHF.

The CDR3 DNA reads as TGTGCCAGCAGCTTCAGCGGGACTTCCTACGAGCAGTACTTC. Encoded protein: CASSFSGTSYEQYF. The chain has TRBV5-4 and TRBJ2-7; 7 positions match TRBD2. CDR1 and CDR2 from the germline V gene are SGHNT and YYREEE (reference sequence). V dropped 2 bases and J dropped 1; count of bases not matched to a gene: 3. The CDR3 runs 14 residues.

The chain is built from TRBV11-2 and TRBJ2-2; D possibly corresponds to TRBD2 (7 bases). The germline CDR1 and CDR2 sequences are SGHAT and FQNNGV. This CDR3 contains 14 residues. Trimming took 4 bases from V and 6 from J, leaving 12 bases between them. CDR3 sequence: CASSWRGGAGELFF. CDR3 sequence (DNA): TGTGCCAGCAGCTGGAGGGGGGGAGCCGGGGAGCTGTTTTTT.